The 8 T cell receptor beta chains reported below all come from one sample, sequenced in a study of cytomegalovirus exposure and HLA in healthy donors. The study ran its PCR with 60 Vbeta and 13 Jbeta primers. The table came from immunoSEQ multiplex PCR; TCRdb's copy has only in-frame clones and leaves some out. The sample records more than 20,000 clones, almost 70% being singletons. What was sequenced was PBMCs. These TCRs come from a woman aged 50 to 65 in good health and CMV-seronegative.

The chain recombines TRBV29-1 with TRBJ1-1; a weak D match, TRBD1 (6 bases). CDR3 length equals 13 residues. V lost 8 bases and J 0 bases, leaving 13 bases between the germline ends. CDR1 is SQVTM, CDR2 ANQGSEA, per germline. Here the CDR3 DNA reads TGCAGCACCCGGACAGCAATGAACACTGAAGCTTTCTTT. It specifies CSTRTAMNTEAFF.

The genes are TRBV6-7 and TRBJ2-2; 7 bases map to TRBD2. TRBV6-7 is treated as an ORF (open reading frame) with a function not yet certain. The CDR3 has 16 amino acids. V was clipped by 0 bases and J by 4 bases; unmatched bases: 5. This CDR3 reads CASSYSKGRGTGELFF. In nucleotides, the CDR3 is TGTGCCAGCAGTTACTCGAAAGGGAGGGGCACCGGGGAGCTGTTTTTT.

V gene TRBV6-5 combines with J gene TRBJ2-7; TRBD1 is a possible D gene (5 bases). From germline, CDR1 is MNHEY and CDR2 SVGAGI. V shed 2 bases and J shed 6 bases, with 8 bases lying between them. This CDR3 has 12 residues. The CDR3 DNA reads TGTGCCAGCAGTTACCAGCAGGGCGAGCAGTACTTC. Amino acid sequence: CASSYQQGEQYF.

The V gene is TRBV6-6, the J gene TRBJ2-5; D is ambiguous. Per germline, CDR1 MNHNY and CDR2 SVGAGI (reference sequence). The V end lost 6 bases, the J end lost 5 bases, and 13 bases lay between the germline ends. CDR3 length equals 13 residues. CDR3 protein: CASSSMIQETQYF. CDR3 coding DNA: TGTGCCAGCAGCTCCATGATACAGGAGACCCAGTACTTC.

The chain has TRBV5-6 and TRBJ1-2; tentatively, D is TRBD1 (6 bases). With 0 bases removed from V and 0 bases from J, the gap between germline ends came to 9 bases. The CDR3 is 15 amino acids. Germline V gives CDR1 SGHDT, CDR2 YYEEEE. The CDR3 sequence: CASSLEDRTNYGYTF. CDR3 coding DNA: TGTGCCAGCAGCTTGGAAGACAGGACTAACTATGGCTACACCTTC.

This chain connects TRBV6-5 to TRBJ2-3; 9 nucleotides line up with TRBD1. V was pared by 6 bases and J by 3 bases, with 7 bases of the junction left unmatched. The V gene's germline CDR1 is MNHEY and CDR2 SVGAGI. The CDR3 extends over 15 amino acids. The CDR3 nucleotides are TGTGCCAGCAGACCAACAGGGGGCCGGACAGATACGCAGTATTTT. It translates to CASRPTGGRTDTQYF.

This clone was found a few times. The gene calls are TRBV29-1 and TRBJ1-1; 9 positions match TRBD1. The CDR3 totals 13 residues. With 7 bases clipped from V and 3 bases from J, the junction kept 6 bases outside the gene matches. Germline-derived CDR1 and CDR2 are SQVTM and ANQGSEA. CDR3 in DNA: TGCAGCGCCTCGGACAGGGGCTACACTGAAGCTTTCTTT. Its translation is CSASDRGYTEAFF.

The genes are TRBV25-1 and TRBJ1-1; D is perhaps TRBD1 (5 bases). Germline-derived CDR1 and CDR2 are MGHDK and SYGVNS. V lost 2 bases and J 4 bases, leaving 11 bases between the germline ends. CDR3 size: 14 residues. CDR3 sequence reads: CASSEMGGGTEAFF. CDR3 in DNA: TGTGCCAGCAGTGAAATGGGGGGAGGCACTGAAGCTTTCTTT.